The rows below give T cell receptor beta chains drawn from one sample of a study of blood T cell repertoires in COVID-19. The table came from immunoSEQ multiplex PCR; TCRdb's copy has only in-frame clones and leaves some out. The profile shows 250,000 or so clones, less than 95% of them singletons. The sequenced material came from PBMCs or T cells enriched from blood (not recorded which). The receptors come from a man aged 40-50 years who had been exposed to COVID-19. CDR3s include the opening cysteine and the closing phenylalanine or tryptophan. Each record gives: D gene, clone size, V gene, J gene, CDR3 protein, CDR3 DNA. The D gene is left open where the match is weak. The size field is filled for only some rows; it gives once, few, many or a size class.

>TRBD1|NA|TRBV6-1|TRBJ2-5
CASSELLGQAQETQYF
TGTGCCAGCAGTGAACTTTTGGGACAGGCCCAAGAGACCCAGTACTTC
>TRBD1|NA|TRBV2|TRBJ1-4
CATVDREGEKLFF
TGTGCCACGGTCGACAGGGAAGGTGAAAAACTGTTTTTT
>NA|NA|TRBV4-1|TRBJ1-2
CASSQDRTPNYGYTF
TGCGCCAGCAGCCAAGATAGGACACCTAACTATGGCTACACCTTC
>TRBD1|NA|TRBV7-3|TRBJ2-5
CASSRQGGETQYF
TGTGCCAGCAGTAGACAGGGGGGAGAGACCCAGTACTTC
>TRBD1|once|TRBV3-1/TRBV3-2|TRBJ2-7
CASSQRGQVVSYEQYF
TGTGCCAGCAGCCAACGCGGACAGGTTGTTTCCTACGAGCAGTACTTC
>TRBD1|NA|TRBV7-9|TRBJ1-3
CASSSKPGGRGNTIYF
TGTGCCAGCAGCTCCAAACCAGGGGGCAGAGGAAACACCATATATTTT
>NA|NA|TRBV6-1|TRBJ2-1
CASSEVERAYNEQFF
TGTGCCAGCAGTGAGGTAGAGCGGGCCTACAATGAGCAGTTCTTC
>TRBD1|NA|TRBV6-5|TRBJ2-5
CASRLGTAIQETQYF
TGTGCCAGCAGGCTCGGGACAGCGATTCAAGAGACCCAGTACTTC
>TRBD2|NA|TRBV5-1|TRBJ2-3
CASSFLAGGPGTDTQYF
TGCGCCAGCAGCTTCCTAGCGGGAGGGCCGGGGACAGATACGCAGTATTTT
>TRBD1|NA|TRBV18|TRBJ1-3
CASSPGTGGNTIYF
TGTGCCAGCTCACCAGGGACAGGGGGAAACACCATATATTTT
>TRBD2|once|TRBV18|TRBJ2-5
CASSPTGGPGETQYF
TGTGCCAGCTCACCAACGGGAGGCCCAGGGGAGACCCAGTACTTC
>NA|NA|TRBV7-3|TRBJ2-2
CASSLTRPGQPGELFF
TGTGCCAGCAGCTTAACGCGTCCAGGCCAACCCGGGGAGCTGTTTTTT
>NA|NA|TRBV7-9|TRBJ1-3
CASSSGGGRYSGNTIYF
TGTGCCAGCAGCTCGGGGGGAGGACGGTACTCTGGAAACACCATATATTTT
>NA|NA|TRBV14|TRBJ2-4
CASSPQGNIQYF
TGTGCCAGCAGTCCACAGGGAAACATTCAGTACTTC
>NA|NA|TRBV5-4|TRBJ1-6
CASSLSTAIESPLHF
TGTGCCAGCAGCCTTTCGACAGCGATCGAATCACCCCTCCACTTT
>TRBD2|once|TRBV7-9|TRBJ2-7
CASSSGLAPYEQYF
TGTGCCAGCAGCTCGGGACTAGCACCCTACGAGCAGTACTTC
>NA|NA|TRBV3-1/TRBV3-2|TRBJ1-1
CASSPDGRDTEAFF
TGTGCCAGCAGCCCCGACGGTCGGGACACTGAAGCTTTCTTT
>NA|NA|TRBV27|TRBJ2-1
CARKASAEQFF
TGTGCCAGAAAGGCTAGCGCCGAGCAGTTCTTC
>TRBD1|NA|TRBV4-1|TRBJ1-5
CASSQTGTGNQPQHF
TGCGCCAGCAGCCAAACCGGGACAGGGAATCAGCCCCAGCATTTT
>TRBD2|NA|TRBV19|TRBJ2-5
CASSGLAGETQYF
TGTGCCAGTAGTGGACTAGCGGGAGAGACCCAGTACTTC
>NA|NA|TRBV3-1/TRBV3-2|TRBJ1-2
CASSQDTRGVRTF
TGTGCCAGCAGCCAAGATACCCGGGGTGTTCGAACCTTC
>NA|few|TRBV6-6|TRBJ2-2
CASSYSDTSTGELFF
TGTGCCAGCAGTTACTCGGACACCAGCACCGGGGAGCTGTTTTTT
>TRBD1|few|TRBV28|TRBJ1-5
CASSLLGQDGSWPQHF
TGTGCCAGCAGTTTATTGGGACAGGATGGAAGCTGGCCCCAGCATTTT
>TRBD1|NA|TRBV29-1|TRBJ1-1
CSVARTGRHTEAFF
TGCAGCGTTGCCCGGACAGGGAGGCACACTGAAGCTTTCTTT
>TRBD1|NA|TRBV6-1|TRBJ1-2
CASSSTGAGYTF
TGTGCCAGCAGCTCGACAGGGGCAGGCTACACCTTC
>NA|NA|TRBV12-5|TRBJ2-7
CASGLVLGQGFLQYF
TGTGCTAGTGGTTTGGTTCTTGGGCAGGGCTTTCTGCAGTACTTC
>TRBD2|NA|TRBV7-9|TRBJ2-1
CASSFVPGLAAPNEQFF
TGTGCCAGCAGCTTCGTCCCGGGACTAGCGGCACCCAATGAGCAGTTCTTC
>TRBD1|NA|TRBV27|TRBJ1-6
CASSLLGQGGSPLHF
TGTGCCAGCAGTTTATTAGGACAGGGAGGTTCACCCCTCCACTTT
>NA|NA|TRBV19|TRBJ2-6
CASMGASGANVLTF
TGTGCCAGTATGGGGGCCTCTGGGGCCAACGTCCTGACTTTC
>TRBD1|few|TRBV28|TRBJ1-5
CASSFRRGLGGNQPQHF
TGTGCCAGCAGTTTCCGCAGGGGGCTTGGGGGCAATCAGCCCCAGCATTTT
>NA|NA|TRBV9|TRBJ2-1
CASSGVGGEQFF
TGTGCCAGCAGTGGAGTGGGGGGTGAGCAGTTCTTC
>NA|NA|TRBV27|TRBJ2-7
CASSLVGSGYEQYF
TGTGCCAGCAGTTTGGTCGGGAGTGGGTACGAGCAGTACTTC
>NA|NA|TRBV3-1/TRBV3-2|TRBJ2-7
CASSLTGSSYEQYF
TGTGCCAGCAGCCTGACCGGGAGCTCCTACGAGCAGTACTTC
>TRBD2|NA|TRBV30|TRBJ2-7
CAWSVAGLVPYEQYF
TGTGCCTGGAGTGTAGCGGGACTAGTCCCCTACGAGCAGTACTTC
>TRBD1|NA|TRBV6-5|TRBJ1-6
CASSPTGISPLHF
TGTGCCAGCTCGCCGACAGGGATTTCACCCCTCCACTTT
>NA|NA|TRBV19|TRBJ2-4
CASSMTRGEVAKNIQYF
TGTGCCAGTAGTATGACTAGAGGCGAAGTGGCCAAAAACATTCAGTACTTC
>TRBD1|few|TRBV24-1|TRBJ1-4
CATSDGPGTGTKLFF
TGTGCCACCAGTGATGGTCCCGGGACAGGGACAAAACTGTTTTTT
>NA|NA|TRBV28|TRBJ1-5
CASSLYAGSKQPQHF
TGTGCCAGCAGTTTATATGCGGGGAGTAAGCAGCCCCAGCATTTT
>NA|NA|TRBV6-1|TRBJ1-5
CASSEARAGVGNQPQHF
TGTGCCAGCAGTGAAGCGAGGGCAGGGGTGGGCAATCAGCCCCAGCATTTT
>TRBD2|NA|TRBV9|TRBJ2-3
CASSARHSGTSTDTQYF
TGTGCCAGCAGCGCTCGGCATAGCGGGACTAGCACAGATACGCAGTATTTT
>NA|NA|TRBV9|TRBJ1-1
CASSVNSKGTEAFF
TGTGCCAGCAGCGTTAACTCCAAGGGGACTGAAGCTTTCTTT
>TRBD2|NA|TRBV18|TRBJ2-1
CASSPPGLAGVIGEQFF
TGTGCCAGCTCACCACCGGGTTTAGCGGGAGTAATCGGTGAGCAGTTCTTC